This T cell receptor beta chain came from a study of cytomegalovirus exposure and HLA in healthy donors. Overall study results and limits: Rarity characterized most TCR sequences, yet some public TCRs appeared in many donors. In a later analysis, TCR beta V- and J-gene trimming showed a link to a missense DCLRE1C variant.

The CDR3 loop spans 14 amino acids. Germline V gene data show CDR1 as SGHRS and CDR2 as YFSETQ. Trimming pared 0 bases from V and 6 bases from J, leaving 10 bases between. Note on this clone: What it binds is not known.

The PCR employed 60 Vbeta primers together with 13 Jbeta primers. TCRdb's table, derived via immunoSEQ multiplex PCR, lists solely in-frame clones and lacks some. The sample holds about 210,000 clones, about 76% seen once. The specimen was PBMCs. This chain connects TRBV5-1 to TRBJ1-5; no firm D call. The TCR sequence derives from a male donor in good health and CMV-seropositive. CDR3 region: CASSLDPGSQPQHF. The CDR3 coding sequence is TGCGCCAGCAGCTTGGATCCGGGTAGTCAGCCCCAGCATTTT.